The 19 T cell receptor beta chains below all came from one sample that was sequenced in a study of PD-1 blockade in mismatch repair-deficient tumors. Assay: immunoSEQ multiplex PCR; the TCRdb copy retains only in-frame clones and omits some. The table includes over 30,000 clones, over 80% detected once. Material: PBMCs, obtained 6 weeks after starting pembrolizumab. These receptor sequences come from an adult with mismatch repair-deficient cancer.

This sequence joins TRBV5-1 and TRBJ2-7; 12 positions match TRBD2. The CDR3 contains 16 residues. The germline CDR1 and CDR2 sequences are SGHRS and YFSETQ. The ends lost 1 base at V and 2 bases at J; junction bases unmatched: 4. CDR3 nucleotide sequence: TGCGCCAGCAGCTTGCTCCCTAGCGGGGGGGCCTACGAGCAGTACTTC. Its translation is CASSLLPSGGAYEQYF.

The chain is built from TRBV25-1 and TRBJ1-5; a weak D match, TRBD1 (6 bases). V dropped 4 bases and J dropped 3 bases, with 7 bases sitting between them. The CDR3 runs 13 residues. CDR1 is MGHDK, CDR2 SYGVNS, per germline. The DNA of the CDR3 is TGTGCCAGCAGTGGACAGGACAATCAGCCCCAGCATTTT. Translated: CASSGQDNQPQHF.

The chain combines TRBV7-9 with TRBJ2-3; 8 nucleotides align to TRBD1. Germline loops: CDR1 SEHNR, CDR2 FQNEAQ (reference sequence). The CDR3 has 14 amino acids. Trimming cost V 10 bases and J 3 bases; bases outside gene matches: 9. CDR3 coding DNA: TGTGCCACTAGACAGGGGATAGGAACAGATACGCAGTATTTT. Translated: CATRQGIGTDTQYF. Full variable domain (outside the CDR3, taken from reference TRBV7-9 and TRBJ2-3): DTGVSQNPRHKITKRGQNVTFRCDPISEHNRLYWYRQTLGQGPEFLTYFQNEAQLEKSRLLSDRFSAERPKGSFSTLEIQRTEQGDSAMYLCATRQGIGTDTQYFGPGTRLTVL.

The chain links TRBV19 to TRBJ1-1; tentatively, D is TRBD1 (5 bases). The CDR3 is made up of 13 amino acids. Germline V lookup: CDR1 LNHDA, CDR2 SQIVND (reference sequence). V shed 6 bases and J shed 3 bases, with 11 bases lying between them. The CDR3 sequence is CASRARGYTEAFF. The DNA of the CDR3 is TGTGCCAGTAGGGCTCGGGGGTACACTGAAGCTTTCTTT.

This chain's CDR3 is CASSFRGSGANVLTF. DNA of the CDR3: TGTGCCAGCAGCTTCAGGGGATCCGGGGCCAACGTCCTGACTTTC. The chain joins TRBV13 to TRBJ2-6, with a tentative D call TRBD1 (6 bases). The V end was cut by 3 bases, the J end by 4 bases, with 10 bases between. CDR3 length: 15 amino acids. Germline V lookup: CDR1 PRHDT, CDR2 FYEKMQ (reference sequence).

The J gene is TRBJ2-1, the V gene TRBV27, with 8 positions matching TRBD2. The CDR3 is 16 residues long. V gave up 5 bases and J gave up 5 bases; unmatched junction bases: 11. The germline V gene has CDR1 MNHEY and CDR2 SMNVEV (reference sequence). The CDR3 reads CASSPLGGGGNNEQFF. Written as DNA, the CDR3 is TGTGCCAGCAGTCCCCTCGGGGGGGGAGGTAACAATGAGCAGTTCTTC.

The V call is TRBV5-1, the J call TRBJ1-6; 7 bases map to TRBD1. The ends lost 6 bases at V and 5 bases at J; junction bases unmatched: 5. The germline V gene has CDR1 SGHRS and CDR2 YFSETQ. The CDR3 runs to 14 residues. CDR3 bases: TGCGCCAGCACCCTCGGGACAGATAATTCACCCCTCCACTTT. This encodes CASTLGTDNSPLHF. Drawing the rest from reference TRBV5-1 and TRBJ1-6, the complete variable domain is KAGVTQTPRYLIKTRGQQVTLSCSPISGHRSVSWYQQTPGQGLQFLFEYFSETQRNKGNFPGRFSGRQFSNSRSEMNVSTLELGDSALYLCASTLGTDNSPLHFGNGTRLTVT.

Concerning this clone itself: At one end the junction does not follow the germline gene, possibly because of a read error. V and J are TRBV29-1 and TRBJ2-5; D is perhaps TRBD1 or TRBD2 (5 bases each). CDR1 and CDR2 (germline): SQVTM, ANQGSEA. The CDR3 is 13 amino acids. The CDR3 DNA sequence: TGCAGCGCTGAAGGGGTCGGGGTACAGACCCAGTACTTC. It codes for CSAEGVGVQTQYF. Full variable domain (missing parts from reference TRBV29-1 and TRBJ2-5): SAVISQKPSRDICQRGTSLTIQCQVDSQVTMMFWYRQQPGQSLTLIATANQGSEATYESGFVIDKFPISRPNLTFSTLTVSNMSPEDSSIYLCSAEGVGVQTQYFGPGTRLLVL.

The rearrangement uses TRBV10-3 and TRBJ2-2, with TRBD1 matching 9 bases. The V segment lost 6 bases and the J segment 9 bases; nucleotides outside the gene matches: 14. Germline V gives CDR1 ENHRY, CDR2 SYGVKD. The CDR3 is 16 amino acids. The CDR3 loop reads CAISTRDREGGRELFF. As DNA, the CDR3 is TGTGCCATCAGCACCCGGGACAGGGAAGGGGGCCGGGAGCTGTTTTTT.

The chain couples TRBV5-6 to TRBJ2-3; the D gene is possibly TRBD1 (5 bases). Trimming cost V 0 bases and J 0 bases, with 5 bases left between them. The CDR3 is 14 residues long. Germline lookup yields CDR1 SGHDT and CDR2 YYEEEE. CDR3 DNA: TGTGCCAGCAGCTTGGACAGGAGCACAGATACGCAGTATTTT. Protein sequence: CASSLDRSTDTQYF.

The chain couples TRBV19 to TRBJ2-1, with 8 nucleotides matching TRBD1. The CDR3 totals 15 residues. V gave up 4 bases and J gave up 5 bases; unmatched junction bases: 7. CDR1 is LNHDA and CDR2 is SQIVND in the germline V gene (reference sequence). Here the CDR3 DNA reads TGTGCCAGTAGTAGGACAGGGTGGCGGGACAATGAGCAGTTCTTC. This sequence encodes CASSRTGWRDNEQFF.

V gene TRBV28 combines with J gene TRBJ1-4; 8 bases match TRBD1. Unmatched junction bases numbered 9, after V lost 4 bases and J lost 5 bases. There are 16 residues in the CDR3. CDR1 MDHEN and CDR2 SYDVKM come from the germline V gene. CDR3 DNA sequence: TGTGCCAGCAGTTCTCACGGGGCAGGGGGCAATGAAAAACTGTTTTTT. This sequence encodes CASSSHGAGGNEKLFF.

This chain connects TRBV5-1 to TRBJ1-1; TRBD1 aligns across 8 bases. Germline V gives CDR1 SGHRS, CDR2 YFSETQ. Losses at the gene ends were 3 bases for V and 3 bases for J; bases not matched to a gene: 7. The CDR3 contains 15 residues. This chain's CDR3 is CASSSQGAQDTEAFF. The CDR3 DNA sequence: TGCGCCAGCAGCTCGCAGGGGGCGCAGGACACTGAAGCTTTCTTT.

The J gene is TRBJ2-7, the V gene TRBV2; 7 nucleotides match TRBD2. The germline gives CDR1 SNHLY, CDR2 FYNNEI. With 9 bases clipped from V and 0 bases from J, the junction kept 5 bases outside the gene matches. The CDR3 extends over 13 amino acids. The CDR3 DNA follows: TGTGCCAGTACGGGGGGAACCTCCTACGAGCAGTACTTC. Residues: CASTGGTSYEQYF.

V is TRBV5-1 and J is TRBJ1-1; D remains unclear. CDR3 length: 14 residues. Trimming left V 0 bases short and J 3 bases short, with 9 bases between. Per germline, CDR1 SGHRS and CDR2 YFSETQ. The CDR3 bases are TGCGCCAGCAGCTTGGACGGGTGGGACACTGAAGCTTTCTTT. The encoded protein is CASSLDGWDTEAFF.

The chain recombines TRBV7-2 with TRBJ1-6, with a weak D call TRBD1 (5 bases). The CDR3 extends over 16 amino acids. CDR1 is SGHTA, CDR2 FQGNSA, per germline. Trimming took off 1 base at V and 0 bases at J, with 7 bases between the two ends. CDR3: CASSLVGGSYNSPLHF. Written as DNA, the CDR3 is TGTGCCAGCAGCTTAGTGGGGGGCTCCTATAATTCACCCCTCCACTTT.

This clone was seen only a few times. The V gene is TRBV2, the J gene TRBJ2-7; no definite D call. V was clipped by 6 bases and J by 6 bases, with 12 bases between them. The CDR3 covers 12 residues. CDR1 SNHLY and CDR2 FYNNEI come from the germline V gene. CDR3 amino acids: CASSAQLREQYF. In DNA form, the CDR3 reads TGTGCCAGCAGCGCACAGTTGCGCGAGCAGTACTTC.

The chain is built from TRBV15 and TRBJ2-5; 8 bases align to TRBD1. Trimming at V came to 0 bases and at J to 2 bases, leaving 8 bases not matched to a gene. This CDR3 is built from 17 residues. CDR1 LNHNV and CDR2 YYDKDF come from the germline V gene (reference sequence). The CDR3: CATSRDGPGGGQETQYF. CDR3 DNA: TGTGCCACCAGCAGAGATGGGCCAGGGGGCGGTCAAGAGACCCAGTACTTC. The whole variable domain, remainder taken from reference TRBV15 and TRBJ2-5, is DAMVIQNPRYQVTQFGKPVTLSCSQTLNHNVMYWYQQKSSQAPKLLFHYYDKDFNNEADTPDNFQSRRPNTSFCFLDIRSPGLGDTAMYLCATSRDGPGGGQETQYFGPGTRLLVL.

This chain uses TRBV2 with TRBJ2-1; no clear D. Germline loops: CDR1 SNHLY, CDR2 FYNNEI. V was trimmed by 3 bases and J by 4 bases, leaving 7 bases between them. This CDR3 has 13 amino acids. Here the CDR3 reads CASSDNGYNEQFF. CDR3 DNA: TGTGCCAGCAGTGATAACGGTTACAATGAGCAGTTCTTC. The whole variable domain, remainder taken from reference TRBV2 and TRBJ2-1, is EPEVTQTPSHQVTQMGQEVILRCVPISNHLYFYWYRQILGQKVEFLVSFYNNEISEKSEIFDDQFSVERPDGSNFTLKIRSTKLEDSAMYFCASSDNGYNEQFFGPGTRLTVL.